Below are 2 T cell receptor beta chains sequenced from a single sample in a study of T cell repertoires in cytomegalovirus infection. TCRdb fed the reads into MiXCR, producing one record per CDR3 protein. Here the sample spans approximately 1,000,000 distinct CDR3 sequences, around 30% being singletons. No cognate antigen is known for these TCRs. The material sequenced was cultured CD8+ T cells from PBMCs, taken from culture after CMV antigen stimulation. These receptor sequences come from a human donor in good health (CMV status not recorded). Some clones in this sample may be carry-over from other donors' samples.

The chain is built from TRBV7-9 and TRBJ1-1, with a weak D call TRBD1 (6 bases). The CDR3 runs 14 residues. V was cut by 4 bases and J by 10 bases, with 19 bases left in between. CDR1 and CDR2 (germline): SEHNR, FQNEAQ (reference sequence). CDR3 sequence reads: CASSSTGFEHGAFF. The CDR3 DNA reads as TGTGCCAGCAGCTCGACAGGCTTTGAACACGGAGCTTTCTTT. Looking up the rest from reference TRBV7-9 and TRBJ1-1 gives the full variable domain: DTGVSQNPRHKITKRGQNVTFRCDPISEHNRLYWYRQTLGQGPEFLTYFQNEAQLEKSRLLSDRFSAERPKGSFSTLEIQRTEQGDSAMYLCASSSTGFEHGAFFGQGTRLTVV.

In its sample, this clonotype was seen a few times. The rearrangement links TRBV5-1 to TRBJ2-1, with 7 bases aligning to TRBD2. The CDR3 spans 11 residues. Trimming at V came to 6 bases and at J to 9 bases, leaving 3 bases not matched to a gene. Per the germline V gene, CDR1 is SGHRS and CDR2 is YFSETQ. The CDR3 here is CASTSGGEQFF. The CDR3, as DNA: TGCGCCAGCACCTCGGGGGGTGAGCAGTTCTTC.